This TCR beta chain was sequenced in a study of CD8+CD57+ T cells in acquired aplastic anemia. Whole-study context: Sorted CD4+ and CD8+ cells gave an average of roughly 3.3 ug of DNA.

Patients chosen for sequencing had CD8+CD57+ cells that had expanded, as shown by flow cytometry. Patients were therapy-naive when their blood was sampled. Genomic DNA served as template for TCR beta VDJ and CDR3 profiling. MiXCR, run by TCRdb on the reads, gives a single entry per CDR3 protein. This sample yields 160,000 or so distinct CDR3 sequences, of which about 45% are seen a single time; about 2.6% belongs to the top ten. This clonotype was counted ten times or more. Unmatched junction bases numbered 7, after V lost 4 bases and J lost 9 bases. Germline CDR1 is SGHTS and CDR2 is YDEGEE. The CDR3 contains 14 residues.

The V and J genes are TRBV5-8 and TRBJ2-7; 13 nucleotides align to TRBD2. Sample: sorted CD4+, CD8+, or CD8+CD57+ T cells (not recorded which) from PBMCs. This clonotype was sampled from a human donor with aplastic anemia. In DNA form, the CDR3 reads TGTGCCAGCAGCCCGGGACTAGCGGGGCAATTGCAGTACTTC. This sequence encodes CASSPGLAGQLQYF.